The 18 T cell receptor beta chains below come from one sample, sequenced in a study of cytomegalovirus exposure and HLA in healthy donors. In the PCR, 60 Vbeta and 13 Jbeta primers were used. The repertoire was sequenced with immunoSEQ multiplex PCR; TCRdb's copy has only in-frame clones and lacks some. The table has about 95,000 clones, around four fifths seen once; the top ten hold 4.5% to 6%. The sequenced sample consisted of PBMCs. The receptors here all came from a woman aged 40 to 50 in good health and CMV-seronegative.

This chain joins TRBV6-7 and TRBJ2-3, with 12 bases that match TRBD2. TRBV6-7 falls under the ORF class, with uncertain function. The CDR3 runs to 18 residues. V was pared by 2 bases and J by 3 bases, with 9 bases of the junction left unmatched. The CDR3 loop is CASSYPAITSGGTDTQYF. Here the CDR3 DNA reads TGTGCCAGCAGTTACCCGGCGATCACTAGCGGGGGGACAGATACGCAGTATTTT.

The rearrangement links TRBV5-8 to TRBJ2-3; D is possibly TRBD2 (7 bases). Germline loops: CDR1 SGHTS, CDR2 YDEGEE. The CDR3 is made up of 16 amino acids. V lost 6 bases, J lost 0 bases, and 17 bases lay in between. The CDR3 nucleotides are TGTGCCAGCATCGGGGGGCGACGGCTTAGCACAGATACGCAGTATTTT. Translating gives CASIGGRRLSTDTQYF.

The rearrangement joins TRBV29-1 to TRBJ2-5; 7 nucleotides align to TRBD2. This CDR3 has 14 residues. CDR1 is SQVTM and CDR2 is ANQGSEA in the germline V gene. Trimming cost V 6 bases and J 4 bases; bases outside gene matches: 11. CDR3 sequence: CSVAGLGLGETQYF. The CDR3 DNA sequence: TGCAGCGTCGCAGGACTAGGTTTGGGAGAGACCCAGTACTTC.

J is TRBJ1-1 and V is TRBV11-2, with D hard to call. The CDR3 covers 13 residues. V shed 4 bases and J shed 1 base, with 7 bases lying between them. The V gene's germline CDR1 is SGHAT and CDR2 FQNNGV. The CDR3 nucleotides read TGTGCCAGCAGCTCGAACAGGAACACTGAAGCTTTCTTT. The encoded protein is CASSSNRNTEAFF.

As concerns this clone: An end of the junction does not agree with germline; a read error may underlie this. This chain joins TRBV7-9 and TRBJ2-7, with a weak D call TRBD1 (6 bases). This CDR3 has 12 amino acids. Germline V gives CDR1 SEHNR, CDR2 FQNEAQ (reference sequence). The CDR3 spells CSSTSGDYEQYF. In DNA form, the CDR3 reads TGTTCCAGCACGTCAGGGGACTACGAGCAGTACTTC.

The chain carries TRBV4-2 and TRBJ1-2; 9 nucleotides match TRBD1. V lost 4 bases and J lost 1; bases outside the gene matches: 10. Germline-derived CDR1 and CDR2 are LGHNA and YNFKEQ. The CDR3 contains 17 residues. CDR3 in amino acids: CASSLAGGQGSNYGYTF. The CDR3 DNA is TGTGCCAGCAGCCTAGCGGGGGGACAGGGTAGTAACTATGGCTACACCTTC.

The CDR3 reads CASSYPRTGGQETQYF. The CDR3 DNA follows: TGCGCCAGCAGCTACCCCCGAACAGGGGGCCAAGAGACCCAGTACTTC. The V and J genes are TRBV4-1 and TRBJ2-5; TRBD1 matches 8 bases. V was clipped by 5 bases and J by 1 base; unmatched bases: 9. The CDR3 is 16 residues long. Germline CDR1 is MGHRA and CDR2 is YSYEKL.

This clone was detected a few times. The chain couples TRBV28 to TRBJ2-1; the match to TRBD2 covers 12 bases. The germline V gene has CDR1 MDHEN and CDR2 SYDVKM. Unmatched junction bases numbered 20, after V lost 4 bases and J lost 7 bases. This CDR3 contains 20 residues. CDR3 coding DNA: TGTGCCAGCAGTTACAACCTCGCCGCGGCACTAGCGGGGGGAGATAATGAGCAGTTCTTC. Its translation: CASSYNLAAALAGGDNEQFF.

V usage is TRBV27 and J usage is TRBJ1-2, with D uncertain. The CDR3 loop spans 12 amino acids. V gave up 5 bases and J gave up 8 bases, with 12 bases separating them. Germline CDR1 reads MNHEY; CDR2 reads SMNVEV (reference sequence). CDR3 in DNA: TGTGCCAGCAGTCCCCGGGGTGGGGGCTACACCTTC. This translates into CASSPRGGGYTF.

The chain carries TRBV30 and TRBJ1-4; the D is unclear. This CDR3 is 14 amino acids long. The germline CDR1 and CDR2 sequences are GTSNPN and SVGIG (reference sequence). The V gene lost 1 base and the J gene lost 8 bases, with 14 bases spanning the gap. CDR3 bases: TGTGCCTGGAGTGCCGTGAGGGAAGGCGAAAAACTGTTTTTT. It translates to CAWSAVREGEKLFF. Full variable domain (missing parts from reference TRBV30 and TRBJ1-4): SQTIHQWPATLVQPVGSPLSLECTVEGTSNPNLYWYRQAAGRGLQLLFYSVGIGQISSEVPQNLSASRPQDRQFILSSKKLLLSDSGFYLCAWSAVREGEKLFFGSGTQLSVL.

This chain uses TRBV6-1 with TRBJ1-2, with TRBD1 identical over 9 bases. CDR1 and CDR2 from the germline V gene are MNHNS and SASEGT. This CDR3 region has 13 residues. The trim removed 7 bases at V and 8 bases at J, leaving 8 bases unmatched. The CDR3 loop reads CASITQGARGYTF. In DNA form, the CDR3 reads TGTGCCAGCATAACACAGGGGGCGCGGGGCTACACCTTC.

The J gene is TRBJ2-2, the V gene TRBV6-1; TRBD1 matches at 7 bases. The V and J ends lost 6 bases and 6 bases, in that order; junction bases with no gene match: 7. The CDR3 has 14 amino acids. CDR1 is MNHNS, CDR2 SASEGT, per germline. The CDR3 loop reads CASSVQQGSGELFF. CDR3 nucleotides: TGTGCCAGCAGCGTCCAACAGGGGTCCGGGGAGCTGTTTTTT.

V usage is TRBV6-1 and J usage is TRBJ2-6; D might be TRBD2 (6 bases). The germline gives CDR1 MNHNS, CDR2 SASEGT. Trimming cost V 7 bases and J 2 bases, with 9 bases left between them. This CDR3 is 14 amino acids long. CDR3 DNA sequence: TGTGCCAGCATCGGGGGTACTGGGGCCAACGTCCTGACTTTC. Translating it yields CASIGGTGANVLTF.

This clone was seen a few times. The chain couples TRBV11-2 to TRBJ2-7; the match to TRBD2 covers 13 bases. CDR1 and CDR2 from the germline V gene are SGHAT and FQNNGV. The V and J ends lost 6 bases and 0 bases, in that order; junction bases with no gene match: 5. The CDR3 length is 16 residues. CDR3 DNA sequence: TGTGCCAGCAGAGAGACTAGCGGGGGGACCTCCTACGAGCAGTACTTC. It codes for CASRETSGGTSYEQYF.

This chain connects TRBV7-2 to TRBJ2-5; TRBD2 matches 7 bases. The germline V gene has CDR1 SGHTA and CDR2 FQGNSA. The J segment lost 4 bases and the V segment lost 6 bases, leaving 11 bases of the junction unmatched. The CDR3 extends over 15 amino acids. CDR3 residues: CASSFVGGLRETQYF. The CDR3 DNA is TGTGCCAGCAGTTTCGTCGGGGGGTTGCGAGAGACCCAGTACTTC.

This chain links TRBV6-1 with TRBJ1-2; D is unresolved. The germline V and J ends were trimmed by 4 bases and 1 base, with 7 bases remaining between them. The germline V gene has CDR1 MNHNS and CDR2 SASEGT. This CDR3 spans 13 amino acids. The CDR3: CASSAGINYGYTF. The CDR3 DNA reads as TGTGCCAGCAGTGCGGGGATTAACTATGGCTACACCTTC.

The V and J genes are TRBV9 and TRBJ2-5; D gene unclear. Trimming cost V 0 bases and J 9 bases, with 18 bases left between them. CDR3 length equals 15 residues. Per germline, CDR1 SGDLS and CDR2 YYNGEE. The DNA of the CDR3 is TGTGCCAGCAGCGTAGGAAAAACCGACCGGGTGCCCCAGTACTTC. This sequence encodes CASSVGKTDRVPQYF. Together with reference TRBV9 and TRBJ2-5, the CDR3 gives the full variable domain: DSGVTQTPKHLITATGQRVTLRCSPRSGDLSVYWYQQSLDQGLQFLIQYYNGEERAKGNILERFSAQQFPDLHSELNLSSLELGDSALYFCASSVGKTDRVPQYFGPGTRLLVL.

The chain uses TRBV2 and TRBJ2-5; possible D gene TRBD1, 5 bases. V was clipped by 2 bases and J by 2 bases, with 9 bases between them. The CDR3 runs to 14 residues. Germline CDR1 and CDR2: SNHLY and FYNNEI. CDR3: CASSELGHQETQYF. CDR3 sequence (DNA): TGTGCCAGCAGTGAATTGGGGCATCAAGAGACCCAGTACTTC.